The rows below give T cell receptor beta chains drawn from one sample of a study of CD8 T cells in ankylosing spondylitis. TCRdb called the 5' RACE reads again in MiXCR, with one record for every CDR3 protein. The sample holds a few hundred thousand distinct CDR3 sequences, under 25% seen once. Sequencing input: blood, either unsorted or a sorted T cell fraction (not recorded which). All receptors derive from a male donor with ankylosing spondylitis. Each CDR3 is given with its conserved first and last residue. Each record gives: CDR3 protein, CDR3 DNA, J gene, V gene, clone size, D gene. A D gene is named only where the DNA matches it firmly. Clone size appears in some rows only: once, few, many, or a class for an expanded clone.

CASSFLQGGPNYGYTF,TGTGCCAGCAGTTTCTTACAGGGGGGCCCTAACTATGGCTACACCTTC,TRBJ1-2,TRBV28,NA,TRBD1
CSVEFWTLGTGELFF,TGCAGCGTTGAATTTTGGACGTTAGGAACCGGGGAGCTGTTTTTT,TRBJ2-2,TRBV29-1,many,NA
CSAVTGLLSPDAEAFF,TGCAGTGCTGTGACGGGACTCCTGAGCCCCGACGCTGAAGCTTTCTTT,TRBJ1-1,TRBV20-1,NA,NA
CASSQDRGLGEAFF,TGTGCCAGCAGCCAAGATCGGGGGCTTGGTGAAGCTTTCTTT,TRBJ1-1,TRBV3-1,few,NA
CASSESGASGRGSYNEQFF,TGCGCCAGCAGTGAGTCAGGGGCCAGCGGGAGGGGATCCTACAATGAGCAGTTCTTC,TRBJ2-1,TRBV10-2,NA,TRBD2
CASSLSGSYDEQFF,TGTGCCAGCAGCCTGAGCGGGAGTTACGATGAGCAGTTCTTC,TRBJ2-1,TRBV7-8,few,TRBD2
CASSQVAGEETQYF,TGCGCCAGCAGTCAGGTAGCGGGAGAAGAGACCCAGTACTTC,TRBJ2-5,TRBV5-1,few,TRBD2
CASSPVGQGPGETQYF,TGTGCCAGCTCACCAGTTGGACAGGGACCGGGGGAGACCCAGTACTTC,TRBJ2-5,TRBV18,NA,TRBD1
CASSLEADATDTQYF,TGCGCCAGCAGCTTGGAAGCGGACGCTACAGATACGCAGTATTTT,TRBJ2-3,TRBV5-1,NA,NA
CASSLGHSLGEAFF,TGTGCCAGCAGCTTGGGACACAGCCTAGGTGAAGCTTTCTTT,TRBJ1-1,TRBV7-3,NA,NA
CASKTGETQYF,TGTGCCAGTAAGACGGGGGAGACCCAGTACTTC,TRBJ2-5,TRBV3-1,NA,NA
CASSAQGALGEKLFF,TGTGCCAGCAGCGCGCAGGGGGCGCTGGGTGAAAAACTGTTTTTT,TRBJ1-4,TRBV7-2,once,TRBD1
CASSELPGNSNQPQHF,TGTGCCAGCAGTGAATTACCAGGGAATAGCAATCAGCCCCAGCATTTT,TRBJ1-5,TRBV6-1,few,NA
CAWTGNKDEQYF,TGTGCCTGGACAGGGAACAAGGACGAGCAGTACTTC,TRBJ2-7,TRBV30,NA,NA
CASSQTGGYRNEQYF,TGTGCCAGCAGCCAAACGGGGGGATATAGGAACGAGCAGTACTTC,TRBJ2-7,TRBV7-9,few,TRBD2
CASSYGLFNYGYTF,TGTGCCAGCTCGTACGGACTGTTCAACTATGGCTACACCTTC,TRBJ1-2,TRBV18,NA,NA